This is a list of T cell receptor beta chains from one sample in a study of control samples from healthy donors and cancer patients. The repertoire was sequenced with immunoSEQ multiplex PCR; TCRdb's copy has only in-frame clones and lacks some. The sample carries approximately 120,000 clones, roughly 92% recorded once. The sample consisted of PBMCs. The receptor set was obtained from a man at least 80 years old with head and neck cancer. The CDR3 runs from the conserved cysteine through the conserved F or W.

TRBV6-2/TRBV6-3	TRBJ2-7	CASSQPGTLGSEQYF
TRBV5-4	TRBJ2-7	CASSHLGGSLYEQYF
TRBV18	TRBJ1-1	CASSPLLLQTGGSVNTEAFF
TRBV20-1	TRBJ2-1	CSALSVNEQFF
TRBV7-2	TRBJ1-1	CASSLVRGDTEAFF
TRBV7-9	TRBJ2-7	CASSLGSGWGYEQYF
TRBV2	TRBJ2-7	CASSLGTSGAYEQYF
TRBV5-6	TRBJ1-1	CASSSDRGLTNTEAFF
TRBV7-2	TRBJ2-7	CASSRGAGTTYEQYF
TRBV5-4	TRBJ1-3	CASSNFPGDSSVSGNTIYF
TRBV19	TRBJ1-2	CASSSRQNYGYTF
TRBV5-4	TRBJ2-1	CASSFPSGGSYNEQFF
TRBV6-6	TRBJ1-1	CASSYSPTGNTEAFF
TRBV5-6	TRBJ1-2	CASSLASTGGSYGYTF
TRBV5-5	TRBJ1-6	CASSLFSGPNSPLHF
TRBV29-1	TRBJ1-2	CSVAPGHLNYGYTF